This entry is about one T cell receptor beta chain. Method: immunoSEQ multiplex PCR; TCRdb's copy keeps in-frame clones and lacks some. The sample includes roughly 410,000 clones, about 96% of them seen just once. This entry comes from a study of shared clonotypes between healthy human individuals. The CDR3 is made up of 14 amino acids. Germline-derived CDR1 and CDR2 are SGDLS and YYNGEE. V gave up 0 bases and J gave up 2 bases; unmatched junction bases: 2. Input material: memory CD8+ T cells sorted from blood. Subset described: CD45RO+ cells pooled with CCR7-negative TemRA cells. This chain connects TRBV9 to TRBJ2-7; TRBD2 agrees at 7 bases. This clonotype was obtained from a man aged 30 to 39 in good health. Here the CDR3 reads CASSVAGGPYEQYF. Here the CDR3 DNA reads TGTGCCAGCAGCGTAGCGGGAGGCCCCTACGAGCAGTACTTC.